One and the same sample provided the 3 T cell receptor beta chains below, sequenced in a study of blood T cell repertoires in COVID-19. Method: immunoSEQ multiplex PCR; TCRdb's copy keeps in-frame clones and lacks some. Of around 100,000 clones listed, around nine tenths are singletons. The sample comprised peripheral blood. The receptors were gathered from a woman in her sixties or seventies who had recovered from COVID-19.

V usage is TRBV30 and J usage is TRBJ1-4, with TRBD1 matching over 9 bases. The J segment lost 7 bases and the V segment lost 3 bases, leaving 12 bases of the junction unmatched. Germline CDR1 and CDR2: GTSNPN and SVGIG (reference sequence). This CDR3 region has 16 residues. For the CDR3, the DNA is TGTGCCTGGAGCGGTCTTACCGGGACAGGGATTGAAAAACTGTTTTTT. Its translation: CAWSGLTGTGIEKLFF.

The chain uses TRBV18 and TRBJ2-5, with D unclear. With 0 bases removed from V and 7 bases from J, the gap between germline ends came to 9 bases. This CDR3 is built from 13 residues. The V gene's germline CDR1 is KGHSH and CDR2 LQKENI. CDR3 amino acids: CASSPPLSGTQYF. CDR3 coding DNA: TGTGCCAGCTCACCACCGTTGTCGGGGACCCAGTACTTC.

This clone has only a few counts. This CDR3 reads CASSSSRGGTGELFF. For the CDR3, the DNA is TGTGCCAGCAGCTCCTCCCGGGGTGGCACCGGGGAGCTGTTTTTT. The chain has TRBV7-9 and TRBJ2-2; a possible D gene is TRBD2 (5 bases). V shed 4 bases and J shed 4 bases, with 13 bases lying between them. Germline V gives CDR1 SEHNR, CDR2 FQNEAQ (reference sequence). There are 15 residues in the CDR3.